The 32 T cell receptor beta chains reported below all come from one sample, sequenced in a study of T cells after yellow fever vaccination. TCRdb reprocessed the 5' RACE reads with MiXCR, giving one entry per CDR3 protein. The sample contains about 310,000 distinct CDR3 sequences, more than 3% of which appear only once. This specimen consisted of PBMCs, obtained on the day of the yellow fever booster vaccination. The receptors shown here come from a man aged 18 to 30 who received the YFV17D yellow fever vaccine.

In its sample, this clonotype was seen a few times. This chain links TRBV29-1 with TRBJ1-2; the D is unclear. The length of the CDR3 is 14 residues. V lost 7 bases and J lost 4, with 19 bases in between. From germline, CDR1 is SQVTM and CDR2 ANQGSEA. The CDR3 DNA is TGCAGCGCTACAGTCGCCCACGGACTCTATGGCTACACCTTC. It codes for CSATVAHGLYGYTF.

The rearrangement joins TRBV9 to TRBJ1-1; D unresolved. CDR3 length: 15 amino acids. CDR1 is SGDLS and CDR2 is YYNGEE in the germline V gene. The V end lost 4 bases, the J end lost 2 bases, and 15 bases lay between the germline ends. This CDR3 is CASSPRSLPNTEAFF. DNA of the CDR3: TGTGCCAGCAGCCCAAGGTCACTGCCCAACACTGAAGCTTTCTTT.

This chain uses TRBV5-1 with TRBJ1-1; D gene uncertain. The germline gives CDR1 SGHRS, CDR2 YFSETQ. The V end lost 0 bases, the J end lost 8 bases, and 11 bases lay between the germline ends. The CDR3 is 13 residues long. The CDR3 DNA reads TGCGCCAGCAGCTTGGCCTGGAAAGGGGAAGCTTTCTTT. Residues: CASSLAWKGEAFF.

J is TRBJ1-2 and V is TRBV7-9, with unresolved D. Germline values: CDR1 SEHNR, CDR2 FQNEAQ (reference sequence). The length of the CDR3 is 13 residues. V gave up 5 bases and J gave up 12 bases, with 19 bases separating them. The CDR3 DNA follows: TGTGCCAGCAGCCCCGAGGTAACAGCACCCCACACCTTC. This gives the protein CASSPEVTAPHTF.

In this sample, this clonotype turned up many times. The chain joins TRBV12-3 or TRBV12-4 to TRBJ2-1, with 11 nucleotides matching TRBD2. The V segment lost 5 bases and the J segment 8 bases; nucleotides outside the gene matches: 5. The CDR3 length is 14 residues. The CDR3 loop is CASSLSGGADEQFF. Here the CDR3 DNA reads TGTGCCAGCAGTCTTAGCGGGGGGGCGGATGAGCAGTTCTTC.

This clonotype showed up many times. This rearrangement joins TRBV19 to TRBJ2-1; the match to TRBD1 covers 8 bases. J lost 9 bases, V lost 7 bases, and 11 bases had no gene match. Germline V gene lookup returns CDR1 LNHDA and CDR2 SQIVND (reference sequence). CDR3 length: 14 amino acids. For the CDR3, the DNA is TGTGCCAGTAATTTACTACAGGGGGACGGTGAGCAGTTCTTC. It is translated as CASNLLQGDGEQFF.

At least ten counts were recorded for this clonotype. For the CDR3, the DNA is TGTGCCAGCACCTCCACAGGGTTCGACGAGCAGTACGTC. It is translated as CASTSTGFDEQYV. The chain carries TRBV6-2 or TRBV6-3 and TRBJ2-7; D is possibly TRBD1 (6 bases). With 7 bases removed from V and 5 bases from J, the gap between germline ends came to 15 bases. Germline lookup yields CDR1 MNHEY and CDR2 SVGEGT. CDR3 length: 13 residues.

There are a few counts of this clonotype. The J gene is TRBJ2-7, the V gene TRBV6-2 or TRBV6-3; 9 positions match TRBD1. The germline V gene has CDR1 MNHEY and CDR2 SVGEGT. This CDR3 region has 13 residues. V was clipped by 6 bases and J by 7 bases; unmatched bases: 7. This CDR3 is CASRWTGAGEQYF. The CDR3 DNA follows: TGTGCCAGCAGGTGGACAGGGGCAGGTGAGCAGTACTTC.

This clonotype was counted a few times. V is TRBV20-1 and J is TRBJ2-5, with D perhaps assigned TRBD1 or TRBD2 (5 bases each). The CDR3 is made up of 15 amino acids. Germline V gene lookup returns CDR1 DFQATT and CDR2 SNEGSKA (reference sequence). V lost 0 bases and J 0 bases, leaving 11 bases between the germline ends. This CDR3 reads CSARERGRNQETQYF. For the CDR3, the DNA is TGCAGTGCTAGAGAGAGGGGACGGAACCAAGAGACCCAGTACTTC.

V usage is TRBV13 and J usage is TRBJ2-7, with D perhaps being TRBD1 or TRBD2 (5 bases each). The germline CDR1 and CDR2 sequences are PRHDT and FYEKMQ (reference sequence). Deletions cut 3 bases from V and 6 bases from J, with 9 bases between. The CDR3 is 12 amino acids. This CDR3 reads CASSFFGAEQYV. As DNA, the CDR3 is TGTGCCAGCAGCTTTTTCGGGGCCGAGCAGTACGTC.

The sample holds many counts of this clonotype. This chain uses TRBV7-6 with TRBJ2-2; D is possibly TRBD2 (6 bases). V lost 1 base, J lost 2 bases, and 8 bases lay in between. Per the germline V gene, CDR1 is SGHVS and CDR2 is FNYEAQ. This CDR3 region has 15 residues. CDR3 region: CASSLDSGNTGELFF. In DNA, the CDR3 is TGTGCCAGCAGCTTAGATAGCGGAAACACCGGGGAGCTGTTTTTT.

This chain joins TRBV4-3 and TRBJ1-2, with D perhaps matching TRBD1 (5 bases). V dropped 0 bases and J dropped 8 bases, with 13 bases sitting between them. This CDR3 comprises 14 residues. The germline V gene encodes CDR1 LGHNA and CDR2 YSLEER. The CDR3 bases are TGCGCCAGCAGCCAAGATCGGTGGGCAGGGGGCTACACCTTC. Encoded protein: CASSQDRWAGGYTF.

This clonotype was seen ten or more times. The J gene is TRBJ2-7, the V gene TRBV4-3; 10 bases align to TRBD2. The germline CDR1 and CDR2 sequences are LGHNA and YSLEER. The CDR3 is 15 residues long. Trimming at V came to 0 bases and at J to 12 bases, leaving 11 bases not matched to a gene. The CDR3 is CASSQDGVTSGTLYF. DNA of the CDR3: TGCGCCAGCAGCCAAGATGGGGTAACTAGCGGGACTTTGTACTTC.

The CDR3 loop reads CSARDSHSSGNTIYF. The CDR3 nucleotides are TGCAGTGCTAGGGACAGCCACTCCTCTGGAAACACCATATATTTT. The chain carries TRBV20-1 and TRBJ1-3, with D possibly being TRBD1 (6 bases). Germline V gene data show CDR1 as DFQATT and CDR2 as SNEGSKA (reference sequence). This CDR3 has 15 amino acids. Trimming took off 3 bases at V and 0 bases at J, with 12 bases between the two ends.

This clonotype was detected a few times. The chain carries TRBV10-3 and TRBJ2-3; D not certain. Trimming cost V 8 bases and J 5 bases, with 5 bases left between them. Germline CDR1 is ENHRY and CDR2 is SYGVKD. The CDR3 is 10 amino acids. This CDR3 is CAIGGDTQYF. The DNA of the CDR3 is TGTGCCATCGGTGGAGATACGCAGTATTTT.

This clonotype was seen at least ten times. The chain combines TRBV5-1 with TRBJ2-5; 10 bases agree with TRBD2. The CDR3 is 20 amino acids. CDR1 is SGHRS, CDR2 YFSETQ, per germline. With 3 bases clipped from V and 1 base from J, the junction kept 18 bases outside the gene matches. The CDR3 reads CASSSTGAKASGGSQETQYF. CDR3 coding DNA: TGCGCCAGCAGCTCGACAGGGGCGAAGGCTAGCGGGGGATCCCAAGAGACCCAGTACTTC.

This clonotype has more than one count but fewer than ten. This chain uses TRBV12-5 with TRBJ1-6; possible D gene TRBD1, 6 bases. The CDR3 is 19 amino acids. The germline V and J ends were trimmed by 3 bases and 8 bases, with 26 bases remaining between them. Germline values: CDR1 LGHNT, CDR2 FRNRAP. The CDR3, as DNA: TGTGCTAGTGGTTTCGATCCTACCGGGACACGGTCTGAACATTCACCCCTCCACTTT. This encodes CASGFDPTGTRSEHSPLHF. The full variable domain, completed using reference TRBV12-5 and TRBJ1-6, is DARVTQTPRHKVTEMGQEVTMRCQPILGHNTVFWYRQTMMQGLELLAYFRNRAPLDDSGMPKDRFSAEMPDATLATLKIQPSEPRDSAVYFCASGFDPTGTRSEHSPLHFGNGTRLTVT.

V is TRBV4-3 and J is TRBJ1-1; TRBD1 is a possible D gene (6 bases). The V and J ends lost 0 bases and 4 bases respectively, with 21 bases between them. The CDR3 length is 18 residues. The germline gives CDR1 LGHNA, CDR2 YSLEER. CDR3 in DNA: TGCGCCAGCAGCCAAGATTATCTGCCAGGGGTCCCCATCACTGAAGCTTTCTTT. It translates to CASSQDYLPGVPITEAFF.

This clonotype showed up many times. CDR3: CASSPRVSGNTIYF. DNA for the CDR3: TGTGCCAGCAGCCCCAGGGTTTCAGGAAACACCATATATTTT. The chain combines TRBV6-6 with TRBJ1-3, with D perhaps TRBD1 (5 bases). The CDR3 covers 14 residues. Germline V gives CDR1 MNHNY, CDR2 SVGAGI (reference sequence). Trimming cost V 6 bases and J 4 bases, with 13 bases left between them.

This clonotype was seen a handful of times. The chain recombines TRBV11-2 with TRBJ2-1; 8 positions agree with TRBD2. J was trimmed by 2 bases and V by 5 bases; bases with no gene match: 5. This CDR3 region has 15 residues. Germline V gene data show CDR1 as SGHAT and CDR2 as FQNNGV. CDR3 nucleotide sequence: TGTGCCAGCAGCCTCGGACTAGCACCCTACAATGAGCAGTTCTTC. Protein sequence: CASSLGLAPYNEQFF. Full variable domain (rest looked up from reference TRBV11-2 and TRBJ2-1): EAGVAQSPRYKIIEKRQSVAFWCNPISGHATLYWYQQILGQGPKLLIQFQNNGVVDDSQLPKDRFSAERLKGVDSTLKIQPAKLEDSAVYLCASSLGLAPYNEQFFGPGTRLTVL.

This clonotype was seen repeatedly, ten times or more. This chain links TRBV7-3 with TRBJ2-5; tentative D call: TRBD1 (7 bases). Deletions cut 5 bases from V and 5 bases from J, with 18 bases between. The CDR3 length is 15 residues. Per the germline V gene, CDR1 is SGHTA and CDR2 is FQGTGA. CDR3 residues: CASSQGGGAEETQYF. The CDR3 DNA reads TGTGCCAGCAGCCAAGGAGGGGGCGCGGAGGAGACCCAGTACTTC.

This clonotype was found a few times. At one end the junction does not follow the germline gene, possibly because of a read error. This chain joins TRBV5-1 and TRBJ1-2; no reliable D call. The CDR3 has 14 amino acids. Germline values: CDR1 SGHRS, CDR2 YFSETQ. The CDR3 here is CASSLDQSLYGYTF. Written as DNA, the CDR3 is TGCGCCAGCAGTTTGGACCAATCCCTCTATGGCTACACCTTC.

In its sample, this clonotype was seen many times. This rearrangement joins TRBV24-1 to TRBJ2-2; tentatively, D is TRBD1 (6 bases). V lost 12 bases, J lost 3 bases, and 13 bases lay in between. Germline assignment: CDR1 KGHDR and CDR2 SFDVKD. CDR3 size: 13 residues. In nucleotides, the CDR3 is TGTGCCGCTGGGCGGACAGACACCGGGGAGCTGTTTTTT. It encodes CAAGRTDTGELFF.

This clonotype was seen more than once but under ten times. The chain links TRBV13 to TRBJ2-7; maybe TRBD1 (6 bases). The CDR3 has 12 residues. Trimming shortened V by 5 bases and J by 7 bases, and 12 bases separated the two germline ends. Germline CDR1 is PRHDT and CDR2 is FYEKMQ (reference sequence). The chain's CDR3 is CASSPGEREQYF. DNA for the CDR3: TGTGCCAGCAGCCCAGGGGAGCGAGAGCAGTACTTC.

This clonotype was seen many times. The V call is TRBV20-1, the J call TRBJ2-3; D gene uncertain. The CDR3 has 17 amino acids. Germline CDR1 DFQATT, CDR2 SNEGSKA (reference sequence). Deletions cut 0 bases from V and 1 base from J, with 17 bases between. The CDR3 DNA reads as TGCAGTGCTAGAGACCCGGCGAGAGGCCCCGGCACAGATACGCAGTATTTT. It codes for CSARDPARGPGTDTQYF.

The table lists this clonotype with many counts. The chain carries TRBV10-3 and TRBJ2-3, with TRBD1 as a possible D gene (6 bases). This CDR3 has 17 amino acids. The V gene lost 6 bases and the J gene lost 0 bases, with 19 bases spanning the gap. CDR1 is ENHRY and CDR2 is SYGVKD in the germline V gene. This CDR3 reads CAIRRPFGQTSTDTQYF. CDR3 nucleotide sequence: TGTGCCATCAGGCGCCCCTTTGGACAGACTAGCACAGATACGCAGTATTTT.

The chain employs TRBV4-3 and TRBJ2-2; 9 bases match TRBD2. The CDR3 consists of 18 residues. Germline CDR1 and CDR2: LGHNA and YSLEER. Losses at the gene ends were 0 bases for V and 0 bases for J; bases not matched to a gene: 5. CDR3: CASSQEHSGGPNTGELFF. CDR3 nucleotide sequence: TGCGCCAGCAGCCAAGAGCATAGCGGGGGCCCGAACACCGGGGAGCTGTTTTTT.

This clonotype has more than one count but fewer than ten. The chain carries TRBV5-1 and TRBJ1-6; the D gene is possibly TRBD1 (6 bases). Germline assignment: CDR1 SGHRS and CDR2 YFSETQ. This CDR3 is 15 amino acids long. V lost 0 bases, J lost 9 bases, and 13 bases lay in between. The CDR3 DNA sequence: TGCGCCAGCAGCTTGGACCCGGGGGCGCGTTCACCCCTCCACTTT. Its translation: CASSLDPGARSPLHF.

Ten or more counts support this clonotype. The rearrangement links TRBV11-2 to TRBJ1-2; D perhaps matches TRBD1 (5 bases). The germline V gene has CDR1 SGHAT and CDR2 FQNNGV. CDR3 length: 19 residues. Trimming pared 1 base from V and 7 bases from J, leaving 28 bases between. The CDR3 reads CASSLVLQGFSHLYGGYTF. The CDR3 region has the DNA TGTGCCAGCAGCTTAGTCCTCCAGGGATTTTCCCACCTTTATGGTGGCTACACCTTC.

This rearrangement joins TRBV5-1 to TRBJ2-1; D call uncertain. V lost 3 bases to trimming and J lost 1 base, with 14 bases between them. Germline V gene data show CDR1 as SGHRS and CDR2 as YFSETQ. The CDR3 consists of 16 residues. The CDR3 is CASSSQAAGSYNEQFF. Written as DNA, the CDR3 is TGCGCCAGCAGCTCCCAGGCGGCAGGATCCTACAATGAGCAGTTCTTC. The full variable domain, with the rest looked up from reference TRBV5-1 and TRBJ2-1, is KAGVTQTPRYLIKTRGQQVTLSCSPISGHRSVSWYQQTPGQGLQFLFEYFSETQRNKGNFPGRFSGRQFSNSRSEMNVSTLELGDSALYLCASSSQAAGSYNEQFFGPGTRLTVL.

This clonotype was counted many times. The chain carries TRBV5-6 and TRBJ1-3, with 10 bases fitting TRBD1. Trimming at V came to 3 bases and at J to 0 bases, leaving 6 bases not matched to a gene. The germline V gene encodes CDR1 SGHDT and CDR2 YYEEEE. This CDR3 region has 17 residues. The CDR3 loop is CASSYDRGLYSGNTIYF. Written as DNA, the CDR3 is TGTGCCAGCAGCTACGACAGGGGGCTCTACTCTGGAAACACCATATATTTT.

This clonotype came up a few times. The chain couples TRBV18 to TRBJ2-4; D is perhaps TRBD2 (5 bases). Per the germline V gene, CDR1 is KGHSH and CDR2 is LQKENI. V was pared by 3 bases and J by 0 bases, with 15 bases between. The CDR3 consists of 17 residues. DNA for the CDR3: TGTGCCAGCTCACCCCCGAGGGAATCCCTAGCCAAAAACATTCAGTACTTC. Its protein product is CASSPPRESLAKNIQYF.